These 29 T cell receptor beta chains share one sample of origin, sequenced in a study of response to subunit inactivated influenza vaccine. TCRdb processed the RT-PCR reads anew with MiXCR; each CDR3 protein has one entry. This sample has 490,000 or so distinct CDR3 sequences, with 6% to 9% found just once. The sample in question was PBMCs from blood, obtained less than 25 months after vaccination. The receptors come from a man between 50 and 75 years old who received an inactivated influenza vaccine.

In its sample, this clonotype was seen a few times. The chain has TRBV4-1 and TRBJ1-5; D perhaps matches TRBD1 (6 bases). V lost 3 bases and J lost 3, with 15 bases in between. CDR1 MGHRA and CDR2 YSYEKL come from the germline V gene. The CDR3 is 16 residues long. CDR3 amino acids: CASSQGDGGPNQPQHF. CDR3 sequence (DNA): TGCGCCAGCAGCCAGGGGGACGGGGGCCCCAATCAGCCCCAGCATTTT.

This clonotype occurred a few times. The J gene is TRBJ2-2, the V gene TRBV6-2 or TRBV6-3, with 9 positions matching TRBD1. Germline values: CDR1 MNHEY, CDR2 SVGEGT. After removal of 10 bases from V and 5 bases from J, the junction contained 5 bases not matched to a gene. The CDR3 length is 13 residues. The CDR3 reads CAIKQGATGELFF. As DNA, the CDR3 is TGTGCCATCAAACAGGGGGCGACCGGGGAGCTGTTTTTT.

Only a few counts were recorded for this clonotype. At one boundary the junction diverges from the germline segment, which might be a read error. The chain links TRBV20-1 to TRBJ2-7; unclear D gene. The CDR3 has 14 residues. Germline loops: CDR1 DFQATT, CDR2 SNEGSKA (reference sequence). The CDR3, as DNA: TGCAGTGCTAGAGATCCAAGGCAAGAGGCTGTCTGGGGCTTC. Translating gives CSARDPRQEAVWGF.

This clonotype was seen a few times. J is TRBJ2-3 and V is TRBV7-2, with D perhaps matching TRBD1 or TRBD2 (6 bases each). CDR3 length: 16 residues. Trimming pared 5 bases from V and 2 bases from J, leaving 17 bases between. CDR1 is SGHTA and CDR2 is FQGNSA in the germline V gene. The CDR3 protein is CASSPGGRGLTDTQYF. CDR3 sequence (DNA): TGTGCCAGCAGCCCCGGGGGCAGGGGCCTCACAGATACGCAGTATTTT.

This clonotype was picked up many times. V gene TRBV3-1 combines with J gene TRBJ2-1; 11 positions agree with TRBD2. The CDR3 has 19 residues. Looked up from germline, CDR1 is LGHDT and CDR2 is YNNKEL (reference sequence). With 4 bases clipped from V and 0 bases from J, the junction kept 11 bases outside the gene matches. CDR3 DNA sequence: TGTGCCAGCAGCCCCAGACTAGCGGGGATGGATAGCTCCTACAATGAGCAGTTCTTC. This gives the protein CASSPRLAGMDSSYNEQFF.

This clonotype showed up just a few times. The V gene is TRBV12-2, the J gene TRBJ2-1; the D call TRBD2 from the table was never checked on the DNA. TRBV12-2 is given as a pseudogene. This CDR3 is built from 16 residues. In nucleotides, the CDR3 is TGTGCAAGTCGGGGGACTAGCGGGATGGGCTACAATGAGCAGTTCTTC. Its translation is CASRGTSGMGYNEQFF.

There are many counts of this clonotype. The chain is built from TRBV3-1 and TRBJ2-1; 9 bases fit TRBD2. V shed 4 bases, J shed 6 bases, and the junction held 7 bases outside the gene matches. The length of the CDR3 is 15 residues. Germline values: CDR1 LGHDT, CDR2 YNNKEL (reference sequence). CDR3 residues: CASSLRAGGLNEQFF. In DNA, the CDR3 is TGTGCCAGCAGCCTGCGGGCGGGAGGGCTCAATGAGCAGTTCTTC.

This clonotype appeared a few times. The chain links TRBV20-1 to TRBJ2-5, with 9 bases fitting TRBD2. Per germline, CDR1 DFQATT and CDR2 SNEGSKA (reference sequence). With V trimmed by 4 bases and J by 1 base, 7 bases remained unmatched. CDR3 length equals 15 residues. The CDR3 sequence: CSATKTSGIQETQYF. The CDR3 DNA follows: TGCAGTGCTACTAAGACTAGCGGTATCCAAGAGACCCAGTACTTC.

This clonotype has just a few counts. The gene calls are TRBV23-1 and TRBJ2-7, with a weak D call TRBD2 (6 bases). TRBV23-1 is an ORF, and what it does is uncertain. Trimming cost V 7 bases and J 6 bases, with 16 bases left between them. CDR3 size: 13 residues. The CDR3 protein is CASTRLVSGEQYF. The CDR3 nucleotides read TGCGCCAGCACGCGACTAGTTTCTGGCGAGCAGTACTTC.

The table lists this clonotype with many counts. The rearrangement joins TRBV6-1 to TRBJ2-7, with no clear D. V was clipped by 7 bases and J by 0 bases, with 13 bases between them. Germline assignment: CDR1 MNHNS and CDR2 SASEGT. The length of the CDR3 is 14 residues. This CDR3 reads CASTTMEASYEQYF. The CDR3 DNA sequence: TGTGCCAGCACCACAATGGAAGCCTCCTACGAGCAGTACTTC.

The chain carries TRBV19 and TRBJ2-7; 7 bases map to TRBD1. This CDR3 is built from 15 residues. The germline CDR1 and CDR2 sequences are LNHDA and SQIVND (reference sequence). The trim removed 6 bases at V and 4 bases at J, leaving 12 bases unmatched. The CDR3, as DNA: TGTGCCAGTAGGACTTGGGACAGCTTGCAGTACGAGCAGTACTTC. Protein: CASRTWDSLQYEQYF.

The chain links TRBV5-5 to TRBJ1-5; D call uncertain. V gave up 0 bases and J gave up 0 bases, with 13 bases separating them. Germline CDR1 is SGHKS and CDR2 is YYEKEE (reference sequence). This CDR3 comprises 17 residues. The CDR3 DNA is TGTGCCAGCAGCTTGGGTTTTAATGCTTATAGCAATCAGCCCCAGCATTTT. Its translation: CASSLGFNAYSNQPQHF.

The V call is TRBV6-2 or TRBV6-3, the J call TRBJ2-1, with D possibly TRBD2 on 6 matching bases. Trimming pared 0 bases from V and 5 bases from J, leaving 11 bases between. CDR3 length: 15 amino acids. The germline CDR1 and CDR2 sequences are MNHEY and SVGEGT. CDR3 DNA: TGTGCCAGCAGTTACTCGGGACTGTCACACAATGAGCAGTTCTTC. Its translation: CASSYSGLSHNEQFF.

J is TRBJ2-1 and V is TRBV5-1; no reliable D call. Trimming pared 0 bases from V and 2 bases from J, leaving 6 bases between. This CDR3 has 14 residues. CDR1 is SGHRS and CDR2 is YFSETQ in the germline V gene. The CDR3 region is CASSLDQAYNEQFF. CDR3 DNA sequence: TGCGCCAGCAGCTTGGATCAGGCCTACAATGAGCAGTTCTTC.

This clonotype was found a few times. J is TRBJ1-6 and V is TRBV6-5, with D tentatively TRBD1 (5 bases). V lost 0 bases, J lost 2 bases, and 11 bases lay in between. The CDR3 contains 17 residues. Germline assignment: CDR1 MNHEY and CDR2 SVGAGI. CDR3 sequence: CASSYSGTGAYNSPLHF. The CDR3 DNA reads TGTGCCAGCAGTTACTCGGGGACGGGAGCCTATAATTCACCCCTCCACTTT.

This clonotype was picked up many times. The chain uses TRBV20-1 and TRBJ2-3, with a tentative D call TRBD2 (5 bases). Trimming cost V 3 bases and J 2 bases, with 18 bases left between them. CDR1 and CDR2 from the germline V gene are DFQATT and SNEGSKA (reference sequence). This CDR3 has 16 amino acids. For the CDR3, the DNA is TGCAGTGCTAGCCCCATCGGGCGGGTATCCACAGATACGCAGTATTTT. Translating gives CSASPIGRVSTDTQYF.

A few counts support this clonotype. J is TRBJ2-4 and V is TRBV11-2, with D maybe TRBD1 (6 bases). The CDR3 consists of 17 residues. The V end lost 5 bases, the J end lost 4 bases, and 21 bases lay between the germline ends. The germline CDR1 and CDR2 sequences are SGHAT and FQNNGV. The CDR3, as DNA: TGTGCCAGCAGCCGTATGATCTTATGGGACAAGAAAAACATTCAGTACTTC. It encodes CASSRMILWDKKNIQYF.

This clonotype was seen once. The chain couples TRBV10-2 to TRBJ2-7; TRBD1 is a possible D gene (6 bases). The CDR3 extends over 12 amino acids. Trimming pared 7 bases from V and 2 bases from J, leaving 9 bases between. Germline V gene sequence: CDR1 WSHSY, CDR2 SAAADI. The CDR3 nucleotides read TGCGCCAGCACGACAGGAACCTACGAGCAGTACTTC. Its protein product is CASTTGTYEQYF.

A few counts support this clonotype. The rearrangement links TRBV28 to TRBJ2-2; D gene unclear. Germline V gene sequence: CDR1 MDHEN, CDR2 SYDVKM. CDR3 length: 13 amino acids. The V and J ends lost 6 bases and 7 bases respectively, with 12 bases between them. The CDR3 here is CASRRTNDGELFF. Written as DNA, the CDR3 is TGTGCCAGCAGGCGGACCAACGACGGGGAGCTGTTTTTT.

V gene TRBV9 combines with J gene TRBJ2-1; TRBD1 matches 8 bases. Trimming took 0 bases from V and 6 from J; bases not matched to a gene: 5. From germline, CDR1 is SGDLS and CDR2 YYNGEE. The CDR3 is made up of 15 amino acids. The CDR3 DNA follows: TGTGCCAGCAGCGTAGCCGGACAGGGTATCAATGAGCAGTTCTTC. This encodes CASSVAGQGINEQFF.

This clonotype was found many times. This chain links TRBV7-9 with TRBJ1-5; no clear D gene. The CDR3 consists of 13 residues. Germline values: CDR1 SEHNR, CDR2 FQNEAQ (reference sequence). Trimming stripped 1 base from V and 6 bases from J, with 7 bases between. The CDR3 sequence: CASSLDGGQPQHF. The CDR3 coding sequence is TGTGCCAGCAGCTTAGACGGCGGTCAGCCCCAGCATTTT.

The J gene is TRBJ2-1, the V gene TRBV6-2 or TRBV6-3; either TRBD1 or TRBD2 may fit D (5 bases each). Looked up from germline, CDR1 is MNHEY and CDR2 is SVGEGT. Trimming took off 8 bases at V and 1 base at J, with 9 bases between the two ends. This CDR3 is 13 amino acids long. The DNA for the CDR3 is TGTGCCAGCGGGGGTTTGTCCTACAATGAGCAGTTCTTC. Its translation is CASGGLSYNEQFF.

The rearrangement joins TRBV10-3 to TRBJ2-3; 10 positions match TRBD2. Germline-derived CDR1 and CDR2 are ENHRY and SYGVKD. The V gene end was trimmed by 4 bases and the J gene end by 0 bases; junction bases not matched to a gene: 7. The CDR3 extends over 17 amino acids. The DNA of the CDR3 is TGTGCCATCAGTGCGAGTAGCGGGGGGACTAGCACAGATACGCAGTATTTT. Protein product: CAISASSGGTSTDTQYF.

The genes are TRBV7-2 and TRBJ2-5; 8 bases match TRBD2. Germline V gene lookup returns CDR1 SGHTA and CDR2 FQGNSA. The CDR3 contains 17 residues. V was pared by 0 bases and J by 2 bases, with 8 bases of the junction left unmatched. The CDR3 spells CASSLAFERGTQETQYF. The CDR3 nucleotides are TGTGCCAGCAGCTTAGCGTTTGAGCGGGGGACGCAAGAGACCCAGTACTTC.

The V gene is TRBV6-1, the J gene TRBJ2-5, with 13 positions matching TRBD2. Germline CDR1 reads MNHNS; CDR2 reads SASEGT. V gave up 7 bases and J gave up 5 bases; unmatched junction bases: 7. The CDR3 has 15 residues. The CDR3 here is CASNSLAGGWETQYF. CDR3 coding DNA: TGTGCCAGCAACTCACTAGCGGGAGGGTGGGAGACCCAGTACTTC.

In this sample, this clonotype turned up a few times. The J gene is TRBJ2-1, the V gene TRBV5-5, with 7 bases lining up with TRBD2. Germline CDR1 is SGHKS and CDR2 is YYEKEE (reference sequence). V shed 2 bases, J shed 3 bases, and the junction held 5 bases outside the gene matches. This CDR3 comprises 15 residues. The CDR3: CASSFQRDYYNEQFF. CDR3 coding DNA: TGTGCCAGCAGCTTCCAGCGGGACTACTACAATGAGCAGTTCTTC.

The chain recombines TRBV7-2 with TRBJ1-4; D remains ambiguous. The CDR3 has 15 residues. V lost 5 bases to trimming and J lost 4 bases, with 14 bases between them. Germline values: CDR1 SGHTA, CDR2 FQGNSA. The DNA for the CDR3 is TGTGCCAGCAGCCTCTCTCCCGGCGTTAATGAAAAACTGTTTTTT. Residues: CASSLSPGVNEKLFF.

This clonotype was recorded a few times. The chain carries TRBV12-3 or TRBV12-4 and TRBJ1-3; no firm D call. V was trimmed by 7 bases and J by 0 bases, leaving 16 bases between them. This CDR3 spans 16 amino acids. The CDR3 DNA is TGTGCCAGCAACCCCAGAGCTGGGAGCTCTGGAAACACCATATATTTT. Protein sequence: CASNPRAGSSGNTIYF.

This clonotype showed up many times. The gene calls are TRBV6-1 and TRBJ2-5; D might be TRBD1 (5 bases). Germline V gene lookup returns CDR1 MNHNS and CDR2 SASEGT. V lost 7 bases and J 2 bases, leaving 14 bases between the germline ends. The CDR3 contains 14 residues. CDR3 residues: CASTQGFGQETQYF. In nucleotides, the CDR3 is TGTGCCAGCACTCAGGGTTTCGGTCAAGAGACCCAGTACTTC.